Only a few counts were recorded for the clone carrying this T cell receptor beta chain. Its cognate antigen is unknown. From the germline J gene comes the end of the CDR3, since the read stops 3 residues before it. This entry comes from a study of T cell clonality in common variable immunodeficiency. Trimming removed 3 bases at V and 2 bases at J, with 14 bases between. CDR3 length: 15 residues. Germline assignment: CDR1 KGHSH and CDR2 LQKENI. Study-wide results and limits: CVID subjects shared fewer TCRbeta clones than healthy controls did. In common variable immunodeficiency, TCR beta chains reportedly carried fewer deletions and N-nucleotide insertions.

Diagnosis required reduced IgG, IgA and/or IgM with specific antibody deficiency. TCRdb's table, derived via immunoSEQ multiplex PCR, lists solely in-frame clones and lacks some. The repertoire yields some 20,000 clones, none seen only once; the top ten contain around 2.6%. The chain carries TRBV18 and TRBJ2-7, with a possible D match to TRBD1 (5 bases). Sequenced: peripheral blood mononuclear cells. The TCR originated in a human donor with common variable immunodeficiency. Here the CDR3 reads CASSPRAQGAYEQYF. The CDR3 bases that were read are TGTGCCAGCTCACCCCGGGCCCAAGGGGCCTACGAG.